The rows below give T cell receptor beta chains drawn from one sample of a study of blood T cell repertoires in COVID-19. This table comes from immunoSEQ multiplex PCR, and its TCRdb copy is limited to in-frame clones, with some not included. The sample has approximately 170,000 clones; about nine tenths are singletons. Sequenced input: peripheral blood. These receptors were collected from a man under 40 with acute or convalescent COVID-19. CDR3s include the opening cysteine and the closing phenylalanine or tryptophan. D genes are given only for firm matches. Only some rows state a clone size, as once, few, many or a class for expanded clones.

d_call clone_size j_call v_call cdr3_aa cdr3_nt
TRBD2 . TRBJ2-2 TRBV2 CASRGLASTGELFF TGTGCCAGCAGGGGACTAGCGAGCACCGGGGAGCTGTTTTTT
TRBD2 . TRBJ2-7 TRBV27 CASSFALANYEQYF TGTGCCAGCAGTTTCGCACTAGCGAATTACGAGCAGTACTTC
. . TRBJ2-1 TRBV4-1 CASSQERANEQFF TGCGCCAGCAGCCAGGAGCGCGCAAATGAGCAGTTCTTC
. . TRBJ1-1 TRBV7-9 CASSLSPPRGTEAFF TGTGCCAGCAGCTTATCGCCCCCCCGGGGGACTGAAGCTTTCTTT
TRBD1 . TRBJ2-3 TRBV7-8 CASSSYRGNTDTQYF TGTGCCAGCAGCTCTTACAGGGGGAACACAGATACGCAGTATTTT
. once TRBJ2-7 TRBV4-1 CASSKEVQAVYEQYF TGCGCCAGCAGCAAGGAAGTCCAAGCGGTCTACGAGCAGTACTTC
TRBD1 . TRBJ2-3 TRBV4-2 CASSQGDRGRSDTQYF TGTGCCAGCAGCCAAGGGGACAGGGGCCGATCAGATACGCAGTATTTT
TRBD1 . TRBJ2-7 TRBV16 CASSPGTGGYEQYF TGTGCCAGCAGCCCTGGGACAGGGGGCTACGAGCAGTACTTC
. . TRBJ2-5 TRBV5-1 CASSLPTGWVGETQYF TGCGCCAGCAGTTTACCGACAGGATGGGTGGGAGAGACCCAGTACTTC
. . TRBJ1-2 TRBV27 CASSGRRGGGYTF TGTGCCAGCAGTGGACGAAGGGGGGGAGGCTACACCTTC
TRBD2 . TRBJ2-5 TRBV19 CASSDTSGGETQYF TGTGCCAGTAGTGACACTAGCGGGGGAGAGACCCAGTACTTC
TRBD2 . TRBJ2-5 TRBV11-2 CASSFFTSLAGGHQTQYF TGTGCCAGCAGCTTTTTTACGAGTCTAGCGGGAGGACATCAGACCCAGTACTTC
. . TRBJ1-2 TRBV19 CASSITGLTNYGYTF TGTGCCAGTAGTATAACAGGGCTTACTAACTATGGCTACACCTTC
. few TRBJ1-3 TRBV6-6 CASSTSGGIGNTIYF TGTGCCAGCAGTACCTCGGGCGGGATTGGAAACACCATATATTTT
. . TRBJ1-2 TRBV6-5 CASSRSGRGRYGYTF TGTGCCAGCAGTCGTTCGGGTAGGGGAAGGTATGGCTACACCTTC
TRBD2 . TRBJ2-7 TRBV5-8 CASSFERERRGEQYF TGTGCCAGCAGCTTCGAGCGGGAGAGGAGGGGGGAGCAGTACTTC
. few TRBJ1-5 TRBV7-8 CASSLLQVGQPQHF TGTGCCAGCAGCTTATTACAGGTTGGTCAGCCCCAGCATTTT
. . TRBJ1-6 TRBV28 CASSRGGAGSPLHF TGTGCCAGCAGCCGGGGAGGGGCCGGTTCACCCCTCCACTTT
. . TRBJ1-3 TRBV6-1 CASSDRVYGNTIYF TGTGCCAGCAGTGACAGGGTATATGGAAACACCATATATTTT
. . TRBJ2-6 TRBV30 CAWTGSGANVLTF TGTGCCTGGACAGGGTCTGGGGCCAACGTCCTGACTTTC
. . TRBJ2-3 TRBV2 CASLRWGPDTQYF TGTGCCAGCTTACGGTGGGGCCCCGATACGCAGTATTTT
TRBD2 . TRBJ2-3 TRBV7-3 CASSLAGGPGDTQYF TGTGCCAGCAGCTTAGCGGGAGGGCCTGGAGATACGCAGTATTTT